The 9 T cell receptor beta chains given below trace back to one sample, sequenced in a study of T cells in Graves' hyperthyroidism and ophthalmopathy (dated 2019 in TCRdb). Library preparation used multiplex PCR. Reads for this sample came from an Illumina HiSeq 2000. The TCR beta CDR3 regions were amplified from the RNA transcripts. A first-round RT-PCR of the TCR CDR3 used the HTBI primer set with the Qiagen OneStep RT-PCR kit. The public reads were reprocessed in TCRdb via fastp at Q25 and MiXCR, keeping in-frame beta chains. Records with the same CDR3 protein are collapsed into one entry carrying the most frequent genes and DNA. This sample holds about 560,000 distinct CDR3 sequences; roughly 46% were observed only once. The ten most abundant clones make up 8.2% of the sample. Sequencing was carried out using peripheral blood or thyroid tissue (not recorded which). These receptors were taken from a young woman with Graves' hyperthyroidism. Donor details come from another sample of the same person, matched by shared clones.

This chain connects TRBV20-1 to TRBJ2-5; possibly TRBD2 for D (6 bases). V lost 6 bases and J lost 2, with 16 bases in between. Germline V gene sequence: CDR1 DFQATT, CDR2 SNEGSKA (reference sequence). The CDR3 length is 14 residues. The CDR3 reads CSAAGIGGQETQYF. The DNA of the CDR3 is TGCAGTGCCGCGGGGATAGGAGGGCAAGAGACCCAGTACTTC.

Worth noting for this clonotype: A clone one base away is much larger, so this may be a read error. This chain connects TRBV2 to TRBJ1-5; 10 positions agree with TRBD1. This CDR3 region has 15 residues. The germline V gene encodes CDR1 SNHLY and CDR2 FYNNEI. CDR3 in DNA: TGTGCCGGCAGTGTGGGGACAGGGGATTTTGGGCCCCAGCATTTT. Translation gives CAGSVGTGDFGPQHF.

CDR3 region: CASRSTGSYSYEQYF. CDR3 in DNA: TGTGCCAGCCGCTCCACAGGGTCCTACTCCTACGAGCAGTACTTC. V is TRBV25-1 and J is TRBJ2-7, with D possibly being TRBD1 (6 bases). The CDR3 is 15 amino acids. Germline V gives CDR1 MGHDK, CDR2 SYGVNS. Trimming stripped 8 bases from V and 0 bases from J, with 17 bases between.

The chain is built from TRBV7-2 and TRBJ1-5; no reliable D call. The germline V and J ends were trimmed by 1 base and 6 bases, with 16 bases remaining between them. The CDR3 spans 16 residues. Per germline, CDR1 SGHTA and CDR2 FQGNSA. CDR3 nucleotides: TGTGCCAGCAGCTTAGAGGCACGGGAATTGGGTCAGCCCCAGCATTTT. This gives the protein CASSLEARELGQPQHF.

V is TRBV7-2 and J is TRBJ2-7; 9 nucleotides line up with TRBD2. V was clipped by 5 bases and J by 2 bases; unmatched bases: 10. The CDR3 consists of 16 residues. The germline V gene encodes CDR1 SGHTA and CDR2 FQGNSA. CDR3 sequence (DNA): TGTGCCAGCAGCCAAGATTCTAGCGGGGCGACCTACGAGCAGTACTTC. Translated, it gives CASSQDSSGATYEQYF.

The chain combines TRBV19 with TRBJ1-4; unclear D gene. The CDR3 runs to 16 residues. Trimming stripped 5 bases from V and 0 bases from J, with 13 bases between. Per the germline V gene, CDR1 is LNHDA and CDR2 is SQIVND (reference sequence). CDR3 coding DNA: TGTGCCAGTAGTCGGTCCTGGGCAGCAACTAATGAAAAACTGTTTTTT. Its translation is CASSRSWAATNEKLFF.

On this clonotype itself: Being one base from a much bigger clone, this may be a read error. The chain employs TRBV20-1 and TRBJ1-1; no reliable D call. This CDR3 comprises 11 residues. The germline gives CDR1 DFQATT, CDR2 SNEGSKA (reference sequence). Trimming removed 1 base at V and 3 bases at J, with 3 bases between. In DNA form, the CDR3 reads TGCAGTGCTAGAGGGGACACTGAAGCTTTCTTT. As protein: CSARGDTEAFF.

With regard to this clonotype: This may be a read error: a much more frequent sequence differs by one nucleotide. CDR3 in amino acids: CASSLWSVRRSYEQYF. In DNA form, the CDR3 reads TGTGCCAGCAGCTTATGGTCCGTTAGGAGGTCCTACGAGCAGTACTTC. The chain has TRBV7-2 and TRBJ2-7; perhaps TRBD2 as D (5 bases). V lost 2 bases and J lost 1, with 15 bases in between. Germline V lookup: CDR1 SGHTA, CDR2 FQGNSA. The length of the CDR3 is 16 residues.

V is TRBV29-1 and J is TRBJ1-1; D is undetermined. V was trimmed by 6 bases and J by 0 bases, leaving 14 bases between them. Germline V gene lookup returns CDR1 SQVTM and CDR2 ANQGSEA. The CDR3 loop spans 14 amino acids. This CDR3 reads CSVEKGQVNTEAFF. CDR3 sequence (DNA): TGCAGCGTCGAGAAGGGCCAGGTGAACACTGAAGCTTTCTTT.